This entry describes one T cell receptor (beta chain). Its antigen is currently unknown. As originally analysed: ImmunoSEQ sequences covered only the junction and lacked quality scores; filtering therefore differed. Clones were read by immunoSEQ multiplex PCR, and TCRdb kept only the in-frame ones, dropping some. The DNA was the basis for D and trimming; V, J and clone size are from that table. This table has some 580,000 clones, about 97% appearing once. Both subsets, CD45RA+ naive and CD45RA-negative memory, were split from the CD4+ cells. This sample is part of a study of shared clonotypes between healthy human individuals. Study-level points and caveats: Non-shared clonotypes were found to have lower generation probabilities than the clonotypes that were shared by all four of the sorted-subset donors.

This clonotype originated in a woman in her twenties or thirties in good health. What was sequenced was naive CD4+ T cells sorted from blood. As to subset: CD45RA+ positively selected.

The CDR3 DNA reads TGCGCCAGCAGCTTGGGAGGGGGACAATTCTCTGGAAACACCATATATTTT. It encodes CASSLGGGQFSGNTIYF. The rearrangement uses TRBV5-1 and TRBJ1-3; tentative D call: TRBD1 (6 bases). CDR1 is SGHRS and CDR2 is YFSETQ in the germline V gene. This CDR3 has 17 residues. V lost 0 bases and J 0 bases, leaving 13 bases between the germline ends.